This T cell receptor beta chain is drawn from a study of shared clonotypes between healthy human individuals. Study summary: Ranging from 18 to 49 in age, donors were a couple of women and a few men.

This clone was recorded a few times. What it binds is not known. Whole-study results and caveats: What limited the represented genetic and exposure-history diversity was the small number of donors. A handful of donors showed sharing of about 4.7% of naive CD4 clonotypes.

Germline V gives CDR1 MGHDK, CDR2 SYGVNS. This CDR3 comprises 15 residues. The V gene end was trimmed by 4 bases and the J gene end by 0 bases; junction bases not matched to a gene: 5. CD45RA-negative memory and CD45RA+ naive subsets were split from the CD4+ cells. Sequencing used immunoSEQ multiplex PCR; TCRdb keeps in-frame clones, though not all of them. The repertoire holds about 2 million clones, with approximately 95% as singletons. The receptor was isolated from a man in his late teens or twenties in good health. The chain couples TRBV25-1 to TRBJ1-2, with 7 bases fitting TRBD1. The specimen sequenced was naive CD4+ T cells sorted from blood. Specified subset: CD45RA+ positively selected. As DNA, the CDR3 is TGTGCCAGCAGTGTACAGGGGTCCCCTAACTATGGCTACACCTTC. It is translated as CASSVQGSPNYGYTF.